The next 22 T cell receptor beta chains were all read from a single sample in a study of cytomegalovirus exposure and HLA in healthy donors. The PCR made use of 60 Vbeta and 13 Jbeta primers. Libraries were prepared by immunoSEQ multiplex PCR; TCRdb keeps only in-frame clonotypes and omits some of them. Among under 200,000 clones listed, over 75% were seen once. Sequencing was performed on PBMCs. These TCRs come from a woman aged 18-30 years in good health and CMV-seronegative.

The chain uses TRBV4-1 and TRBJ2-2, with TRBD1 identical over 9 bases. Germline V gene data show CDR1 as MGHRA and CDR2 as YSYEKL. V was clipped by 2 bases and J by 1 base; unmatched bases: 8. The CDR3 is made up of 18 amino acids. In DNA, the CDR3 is TGCGCCAGCAGCCAATCCTGGGCGGGACAGGGGAACACCGGGGAGCTGTTTTTT. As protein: CASSQSWAGQGNTGELFF.

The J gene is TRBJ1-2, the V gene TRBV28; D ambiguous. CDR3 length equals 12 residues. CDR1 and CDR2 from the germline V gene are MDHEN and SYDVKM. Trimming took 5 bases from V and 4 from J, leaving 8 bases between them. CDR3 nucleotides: TGTGCCAGCAGTACAGACGTCTATGGCTACACCTTC. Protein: CASSTDVYGYTF.

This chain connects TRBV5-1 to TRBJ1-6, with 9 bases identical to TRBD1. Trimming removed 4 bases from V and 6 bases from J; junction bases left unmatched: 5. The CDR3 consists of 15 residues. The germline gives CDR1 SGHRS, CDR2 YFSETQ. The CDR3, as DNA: TGCGCCAGCAGCGGCCGGACAGGGGCTAATTCACCCCTCCACTTT. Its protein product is CASSGRTGANSPLHF. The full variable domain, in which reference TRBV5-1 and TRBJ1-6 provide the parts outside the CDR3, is KAGVTQTPRYLIKTRGQQVTLSCSPISGHRSVSWYQQTPGQGLQFLFEYFSETQRNKGNFPGRFSGRQFSNSRSEMNVSTLELGDSALYLCASSGRTGANSPLHFGNGTRLTVT.

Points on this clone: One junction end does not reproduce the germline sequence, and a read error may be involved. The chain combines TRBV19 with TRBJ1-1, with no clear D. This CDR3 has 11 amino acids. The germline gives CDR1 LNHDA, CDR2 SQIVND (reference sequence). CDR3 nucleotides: TGTGCCAGTAGTACGTACAGCGGGATTTTTTTT. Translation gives CASSTYSGIFF.

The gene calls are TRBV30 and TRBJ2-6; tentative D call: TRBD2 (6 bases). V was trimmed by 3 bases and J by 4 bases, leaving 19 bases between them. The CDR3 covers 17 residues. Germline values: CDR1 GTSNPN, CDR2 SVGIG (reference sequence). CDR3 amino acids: CAWRRGRTLRGANVLTF. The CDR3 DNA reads TGTGCCTGGAGGCGGGGACGAACCTTGAGGGGGGCCAACGTCCTGACTTTC.

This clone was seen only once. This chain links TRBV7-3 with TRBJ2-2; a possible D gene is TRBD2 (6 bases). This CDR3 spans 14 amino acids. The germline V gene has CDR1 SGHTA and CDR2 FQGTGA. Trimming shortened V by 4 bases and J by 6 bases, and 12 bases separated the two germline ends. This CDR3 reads CASSSRWGAGELFF. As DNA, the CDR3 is TGTGCCAGCAGCTCCCGATGGGGGGCCGGGGAGCTGTTTTTT. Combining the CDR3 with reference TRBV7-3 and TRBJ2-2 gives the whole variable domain GAGVSQTPSNKVTEKGKYVELRCDPISGHTALYWYRQSLGQGPEFLIYFQGTGAADDSGLPNDRFFAVRPEGSVSTLKIQRTERGDSAVYLCASSSRWGAGELFFGEGSRLTVL.

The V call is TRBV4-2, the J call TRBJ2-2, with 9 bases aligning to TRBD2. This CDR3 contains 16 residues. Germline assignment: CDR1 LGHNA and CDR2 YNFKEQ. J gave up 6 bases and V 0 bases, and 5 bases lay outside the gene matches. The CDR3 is CASSQEGLAGSGELFF. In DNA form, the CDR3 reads TGTGCCAGCAGCCAAGAGGGGCTAGCGGGATCCGGGGAGCTGTTTTTT.

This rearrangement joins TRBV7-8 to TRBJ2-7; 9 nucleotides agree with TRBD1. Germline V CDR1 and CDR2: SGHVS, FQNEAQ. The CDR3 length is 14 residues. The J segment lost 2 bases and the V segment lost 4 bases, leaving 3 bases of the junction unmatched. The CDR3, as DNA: TGTGCCAGCAGCTCGGACAGGGGACCCTACGAGCAGTACTTC. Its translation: CASSSDRGPYEQYF.

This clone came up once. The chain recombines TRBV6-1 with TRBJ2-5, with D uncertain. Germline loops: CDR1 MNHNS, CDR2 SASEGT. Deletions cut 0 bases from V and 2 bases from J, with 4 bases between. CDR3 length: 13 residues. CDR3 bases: TGTGCCAGCAGTGAAGCGGAGCAAGAGACCCAGTACTTC. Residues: CASSEAEQETQYF.

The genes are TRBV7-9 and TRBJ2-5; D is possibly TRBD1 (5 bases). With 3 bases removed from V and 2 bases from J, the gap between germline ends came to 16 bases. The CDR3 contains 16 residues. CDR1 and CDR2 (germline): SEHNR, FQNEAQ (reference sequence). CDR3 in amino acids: CASSLWGRARQETQYF. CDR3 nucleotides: TGTGCCAGCAGCTTGTGGGGCAGGGCCCGTCAAGAGACCCAGTACTTC. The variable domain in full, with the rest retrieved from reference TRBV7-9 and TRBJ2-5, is DTGVSQNPRHKITKRGQNVTFRCDPISEHNRLYWYRQTLGQGPEFLTYFQNEAQLEKSRLLSDRFSAERPKGSFSTLEIQRTEQGDSAMYLCASSLWGRARQETQYFGPGTRLLVL.

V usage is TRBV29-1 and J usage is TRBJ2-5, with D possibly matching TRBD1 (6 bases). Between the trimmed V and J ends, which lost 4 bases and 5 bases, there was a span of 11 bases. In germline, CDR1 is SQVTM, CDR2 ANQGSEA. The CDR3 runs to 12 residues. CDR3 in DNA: TGCAGCGTTGTAAGGGGGATGGAGACCCAGTACTTC. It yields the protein CSVVRGMETQYF.

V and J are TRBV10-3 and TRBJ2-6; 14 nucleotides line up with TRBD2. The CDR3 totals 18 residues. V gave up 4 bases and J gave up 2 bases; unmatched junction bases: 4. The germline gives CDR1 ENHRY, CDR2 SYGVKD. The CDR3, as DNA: TGTGCCATCAGTGGGGGACTAGCGGGAGAGGCTGGGGCCAACGTCCTGACTTTC. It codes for CAISGGLAGEAGANVLTF.

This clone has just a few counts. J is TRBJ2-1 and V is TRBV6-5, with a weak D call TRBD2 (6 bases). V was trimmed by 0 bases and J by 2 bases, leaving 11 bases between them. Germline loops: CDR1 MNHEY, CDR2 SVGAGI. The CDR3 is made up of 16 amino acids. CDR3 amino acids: CASSYSIQRAYNEQFF. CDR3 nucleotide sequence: TGTGCCAGCAGTTACTCGATCCAGCGGGCCTACAATGAGCAGTTCTTC.

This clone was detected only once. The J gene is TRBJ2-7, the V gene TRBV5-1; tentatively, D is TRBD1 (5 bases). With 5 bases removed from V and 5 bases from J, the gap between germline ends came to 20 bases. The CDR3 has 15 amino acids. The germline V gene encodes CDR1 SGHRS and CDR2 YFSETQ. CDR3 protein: CASSMNRPGHDEQYF. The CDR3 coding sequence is TGCGCCAGCAGTATGAATAGGCCAGGGCACGACGAGCAGTACTTC.

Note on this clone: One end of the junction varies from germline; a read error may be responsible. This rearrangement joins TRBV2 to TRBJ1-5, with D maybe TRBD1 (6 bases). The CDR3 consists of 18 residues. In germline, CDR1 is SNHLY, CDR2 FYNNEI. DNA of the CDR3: TGTGCCAGCAGTGAAGGCGTTTTTGGGACAAGTAGCAATCAGCCCCGGCATTTT. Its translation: CASSEGVFGTSSNQPRHF.

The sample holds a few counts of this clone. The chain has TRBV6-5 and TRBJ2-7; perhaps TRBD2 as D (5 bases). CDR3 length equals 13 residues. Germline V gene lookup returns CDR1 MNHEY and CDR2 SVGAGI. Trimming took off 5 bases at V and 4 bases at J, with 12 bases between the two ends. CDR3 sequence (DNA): TGTGCCAGCAGTGAGTCTAGCTGGTACGAGCAGTACTTC. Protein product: CASSESSWYEQYF.

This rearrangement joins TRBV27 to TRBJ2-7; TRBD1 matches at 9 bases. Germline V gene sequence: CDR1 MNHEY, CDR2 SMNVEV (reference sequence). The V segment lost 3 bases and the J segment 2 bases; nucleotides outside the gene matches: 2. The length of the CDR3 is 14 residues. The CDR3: CASSFGTGTYEQYF. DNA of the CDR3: TGTGCCAGCAGTTTTGGGACAGGGACCTACGAGCAGTACTTC.

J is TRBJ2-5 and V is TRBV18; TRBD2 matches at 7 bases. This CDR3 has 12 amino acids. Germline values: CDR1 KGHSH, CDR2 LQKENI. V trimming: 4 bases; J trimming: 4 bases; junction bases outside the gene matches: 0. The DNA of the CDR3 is TGTGCCAGCTCACTAGCGGGAGAGACCCAGTACTTC. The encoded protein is CASSLAGETQYF.

CDR3 sequence reads: CASSLRGVGTGELFF. CDR3 DNA sequence: TGTGCCAGCAGCCTTCGCGGGGTAGGCACCGGGGAGCTGTTTTTT. J is TRBJ2-2 and V is TRBV11-2, with a tentative D call TRBD2 (6 bases). The CDR3 spans 15 residues. Germline CDR1 reads SGHAT; CDR2 reads FQNNGV. V shed 5 bases and J shed 4 bases, with 14 bases lying between them.

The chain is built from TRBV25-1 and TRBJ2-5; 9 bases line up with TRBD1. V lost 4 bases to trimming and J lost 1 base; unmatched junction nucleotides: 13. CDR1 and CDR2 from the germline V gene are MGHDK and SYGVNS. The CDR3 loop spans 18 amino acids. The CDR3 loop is CASSGGAGQGTSQETQYF. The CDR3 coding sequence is TGTGCCAGCAGTGGGGGAGCGGGACAGGGAACTTCCCAAGAGACCCAGTACTTC.

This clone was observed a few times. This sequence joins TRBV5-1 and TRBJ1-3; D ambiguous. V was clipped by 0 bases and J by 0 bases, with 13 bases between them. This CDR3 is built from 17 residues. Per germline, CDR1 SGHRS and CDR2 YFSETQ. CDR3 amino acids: CASSLGFAGNSGNTIYF. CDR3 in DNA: TGCGCCAGCAGCTTGGGGTTCGCAGGAAACTCTGGAAACACCATATATTTT. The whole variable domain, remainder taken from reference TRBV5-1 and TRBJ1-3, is KAGVTQTPRYLIKTRGQQVTLSCSPISGHRSVSWYQQTPGQGLQFLFEYFSETQRNKGNFPGRFSGRQFSNSRSEMNVSTLELGDSALYLCASSLGFAGNSGNTIYFGEGSWLTVV.

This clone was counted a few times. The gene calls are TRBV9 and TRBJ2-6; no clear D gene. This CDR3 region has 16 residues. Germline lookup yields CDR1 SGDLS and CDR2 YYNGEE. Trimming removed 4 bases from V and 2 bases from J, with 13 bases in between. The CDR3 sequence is CASSNGARPGANVLTF. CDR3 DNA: TGTGCCAGCAGCAACGGAGCTCGGCCTGGGGCCAACGTCCTGACTTTC.